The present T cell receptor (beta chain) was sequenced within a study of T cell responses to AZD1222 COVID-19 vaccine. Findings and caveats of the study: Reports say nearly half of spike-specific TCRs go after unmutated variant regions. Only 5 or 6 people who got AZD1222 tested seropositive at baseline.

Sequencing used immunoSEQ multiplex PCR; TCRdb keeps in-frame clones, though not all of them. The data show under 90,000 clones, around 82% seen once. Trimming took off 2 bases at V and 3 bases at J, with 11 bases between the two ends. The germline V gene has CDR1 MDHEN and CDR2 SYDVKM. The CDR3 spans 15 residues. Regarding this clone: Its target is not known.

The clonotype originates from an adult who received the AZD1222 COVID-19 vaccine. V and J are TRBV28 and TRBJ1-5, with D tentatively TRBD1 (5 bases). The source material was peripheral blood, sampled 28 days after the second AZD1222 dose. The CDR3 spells CASSLRGALNQPQHF. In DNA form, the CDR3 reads TGTGCCAGCAGTTTAAGAGGGGCTCTCAATCAGCCCCAGCATTTT.